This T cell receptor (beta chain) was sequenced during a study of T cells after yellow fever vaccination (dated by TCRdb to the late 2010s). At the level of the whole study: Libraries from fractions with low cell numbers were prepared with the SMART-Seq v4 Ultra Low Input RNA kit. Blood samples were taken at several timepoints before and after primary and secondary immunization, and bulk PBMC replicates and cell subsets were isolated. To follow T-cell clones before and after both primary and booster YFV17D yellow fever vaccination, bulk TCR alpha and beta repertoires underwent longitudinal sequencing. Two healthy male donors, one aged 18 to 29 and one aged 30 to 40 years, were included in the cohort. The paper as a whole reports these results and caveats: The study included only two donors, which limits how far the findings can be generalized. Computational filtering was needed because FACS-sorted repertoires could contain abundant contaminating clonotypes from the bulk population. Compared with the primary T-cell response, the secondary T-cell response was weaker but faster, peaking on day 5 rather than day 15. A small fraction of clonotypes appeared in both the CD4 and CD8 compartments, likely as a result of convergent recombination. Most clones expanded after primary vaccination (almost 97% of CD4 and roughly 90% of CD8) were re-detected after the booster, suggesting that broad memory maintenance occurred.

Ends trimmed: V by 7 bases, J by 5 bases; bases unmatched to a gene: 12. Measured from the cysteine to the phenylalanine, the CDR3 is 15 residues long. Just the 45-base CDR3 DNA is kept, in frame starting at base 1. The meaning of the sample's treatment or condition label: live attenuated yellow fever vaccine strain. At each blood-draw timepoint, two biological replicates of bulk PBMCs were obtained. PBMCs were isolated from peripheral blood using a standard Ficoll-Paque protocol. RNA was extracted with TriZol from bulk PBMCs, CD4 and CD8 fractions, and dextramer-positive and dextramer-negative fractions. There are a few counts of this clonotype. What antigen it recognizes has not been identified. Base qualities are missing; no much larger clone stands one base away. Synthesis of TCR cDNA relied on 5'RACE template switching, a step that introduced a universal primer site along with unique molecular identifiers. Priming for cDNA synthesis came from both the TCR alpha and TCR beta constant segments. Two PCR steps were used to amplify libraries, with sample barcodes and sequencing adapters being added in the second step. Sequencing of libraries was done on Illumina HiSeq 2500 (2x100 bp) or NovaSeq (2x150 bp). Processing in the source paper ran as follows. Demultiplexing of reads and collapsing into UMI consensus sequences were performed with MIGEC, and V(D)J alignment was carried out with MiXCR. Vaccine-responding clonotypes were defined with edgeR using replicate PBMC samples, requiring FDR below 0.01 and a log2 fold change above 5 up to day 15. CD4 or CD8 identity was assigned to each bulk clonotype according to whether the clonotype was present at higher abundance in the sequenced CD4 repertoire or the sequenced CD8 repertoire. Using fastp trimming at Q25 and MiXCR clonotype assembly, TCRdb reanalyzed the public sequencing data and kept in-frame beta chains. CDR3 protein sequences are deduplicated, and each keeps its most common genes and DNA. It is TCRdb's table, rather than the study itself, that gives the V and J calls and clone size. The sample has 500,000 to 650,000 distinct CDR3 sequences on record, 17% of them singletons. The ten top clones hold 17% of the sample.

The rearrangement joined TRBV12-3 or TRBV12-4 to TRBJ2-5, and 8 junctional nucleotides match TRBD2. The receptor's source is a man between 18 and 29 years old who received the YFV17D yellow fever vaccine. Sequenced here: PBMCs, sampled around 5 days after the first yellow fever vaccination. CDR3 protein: CASTPENRGGETQYF. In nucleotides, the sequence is TGTGCCAGCACCCCTGAGAACCGCGGGGGGGAGACCCAGTACTTC.